This T cell receptor beta chain was documented in a study of T cells in localized non-small cell lung cancer. Study results and limitations: Blood T cell density predicted longer survival; adjacent-lung clonality, shorter. Uninvolved adjacent lung showed peak T cell clonality, exceeding tumor. A median of 57 of the top 100 tumor clones appeared in adjacent lung, which was paired and uninvolved. Sequencing, confined to only one tumor region, leaves heterogeneity possible.

V was shortened by 7 bases and J by 4 bases, with 17 bases between the two germline ends. Germline CDR1 and CDR2: SGHRS and YFSETQ. The CDR3 is 14 amino acids. Repertoires were generated with immunoSEQ multiplex PCR, while TCRdb's copy carries only in-frame clones and drops some. Of around 28,000 clones listed, around nine tenths are singletons. Concerning this clone: Antigen: not known.

The V gene is TRBV5-1, the J gene TRBJ1-1; a weak D match, TRBD1 (5 bases). The starting material was peripheral blood, obtained before any cancer treatment. The sequence came from a woman aged 18-55 years with stage I lung adenocarcinoma. The CDR3 DNA reads as TGCGCCAGCGCAACCGGGACTCCGCTCACTGAAGCTTTCTTT. The encoded protein is CASATGTPLTEAFF.